This T cell receptor beta chain came from a study of blood T cell repertoires in COVID-19. Study at large: The analysed material was cDNA or gDNA that came from T cells, B-cell-depleted T cells, or PBMCs.

TCRdb keeps only in-frame clones here, not all; method: immunoSEQ multiplex PCR. This sample has about 170,000 clones; roughly 85% occur once, and the top ten carry around 17%. This CDR3 spans 16 amino acids. Trimming removed 3 bases from V and 2 bases from J, with 11 bases in between. From germline, CDR1 is MNHNS and CDR2 SASEGT. In this sample, this clone turned up a few times. Sequences were obtained from PBMCs or T cells enriched from blood (not recorded which). The chain couples TRBV6-1 to TRBJ1-6; a possible D gene is TRBD1 (6 bases). The TCR comes from a woman in her 70s in a cohort exposed to, infected with or recovered from COVID-19 (not recorded which). DNA of the CDR3: TGTGCCAGCAGTGAGAGGGGGTGGACCTATAATTCACCCCTCCACTTT. Translation gives CASSERGWTYNSPLHF.